The TCR beta chain described here comes from a study of cytomegalovirus exposure and HLA in healthy donors. Across the study: Around 77% of around 390 genotyped donors fell in the Caucasian-associated ancestry cluster.

A remark on this clone: What it binds is unknown.

Study-wide results and limits: Rarity held for most TCR sequences, but there were some public TCRs that occurred in many donors. Later findings reportedly placed an Asian-associated ancestry cluster below the approximately 670-donor mean for N-insertions.

This CDR3 is 15 amino acids long. The ends lost 3 bases at V and 6 bases at J; junction bases unmatched: 6. Germline V gene sequence: CDR1 LGHNA, CDR2 YSLEER. With 60 Vbeta and 13 Jbeta primers, the PCR was carried out. TCRdb keeps only in-frame clones here, not all; method: immunoSEQ multiplex PCR. The table includes about 160,000 clones, 80% to 90% detected once. The sequencing sample was made of PBMCs. This chain uses TRBV4-3 with TRBJ2-2; 8 bases agree with TRBD1. The source of this sequence is a woman aged 30 to 39 in good health and CMV-seropositive. CDR3 residues: CASSQISTGAGELFF. DNA for the CDR3: TGCGCCAGCAGCCAGATATCGACAGGGGCCGGGGAGCTGTTTTTT.